This TCR beta chain was documented in a study of CD8+CD57+ T cells in acquired aplastic anemia. For the study at large: Mean yield of DNA from sorted CD4+ and CD8+ cells was roughly 3.4 ug.

Genomic DNA provided the template from which TCR beta VDJ and CDR3 profiles were obtained. One entry per CDR3 protein, called by TCRdb with MiXCR from the reads. The table includes 68,000 or so distinct CDR3 sequences, approximately 54% detected once. The CDR3 totals 14 residues. Trimming shortened V by 10 bases and J by 8 bases, and 20 bases separated the two germline ends. Germline-derived CDR1 and CDR2 are MGHRA and YSYEKL. This clonotype was recorded at least ten times. The receptor was isolated from a human donor in good health, serving as a control. The chain employs TRBV4-1 and TRBJ1-4; D possibly corresponds to TRBD1 (5 bases). The sample was sorted CD4+, CD8+, or CD8+CD57+ T cells (not recorded which) from PBMCs. The DNA of the CDR3 is TGCGCCACCTCGATCCGGGGGAGTGGGGAAAAACTGTTTTTT. This codes for CATSIRGSGEKLFF.